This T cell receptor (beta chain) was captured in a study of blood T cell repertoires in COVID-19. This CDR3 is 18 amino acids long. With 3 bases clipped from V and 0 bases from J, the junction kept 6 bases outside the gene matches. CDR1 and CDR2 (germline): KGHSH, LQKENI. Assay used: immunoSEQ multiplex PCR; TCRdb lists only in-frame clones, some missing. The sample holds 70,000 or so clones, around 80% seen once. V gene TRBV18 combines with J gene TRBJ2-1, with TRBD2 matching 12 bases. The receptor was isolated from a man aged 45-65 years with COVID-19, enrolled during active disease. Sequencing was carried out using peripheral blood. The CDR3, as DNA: TGTGCCAGCTCACCCCTAGCGGGAGGGCCCAGCTCCTACAATGAGCAGTTCTTC. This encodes CASSPLAGGPSSYNEQFF.